Presented here are 25 T cell receptor beta chains from one specimen sequenced in a study of cytomegalovirus exposure and HLA in healthy donors. Vbeta (60) and Jbeta (13) primers were used in the PCR. Measured with immunoSEQ multiplex PCR; TCRdb has only the in-frame clones, and not every one. This sample has 100,000 to 150,000 clones, with over 70% found just once. The material sequenced was PBMCs. These receptors were obtained from a man aged 35-49 years in good health and CMV-seropositive.

This chain links TRBV5-1 with TRBJ1-1, with TRBD1 matching over 8 bases. The ends lost 0 bases at V and 1 base at J; junction bases unmatched: 2. The germline V gene has CDR1 SGHRS and CDR2 YFSETQ. CDR3 length: 15 amino acids. CDR3 nucleotides: TGCGCCAGCAGCTTGGGGGACAGGTCGAACACTGAAGCTTTCTTT. It codes for CASSLGDRSNTEAFF.

The J gene is TRBJ1-5, the V gene TRBV19; no firm D call. The CDR3 sequence is 15 residues long. Germline loops: CDR1 LNHDA, CDR2 SQIVND (reference sequence). Trimming took 4 bases from V and 0 from J, leaving 10 bases between them. The chain's CDR3 is CASSSAGYSNQPQHF. As DNA, the CDR3 is TGTGCCAGTAGTAGCGCAGGCTATAGCAATCAGCCCCAGCATTTT. The whole variable domain, remainder taken from reference TRBV19 and TRBJ1-5, is DGGITQSPKYLFRKEGQNVTLSCEQNLNHDAMYWYRQDPGQGLRLIYYSQIVNDFQKGDIAEGYSVSREKKESFPLTVTSAQKNPTAFYLCASSSAGYSNQPQHFGDGTRLSIL.

The chain recombines TRBV6-5 with TRBJ1-5; 7 bases line up with TRBD1. CDR3 length equals 15 residues. Trimming removed 6 bases from V and 3 bases from J; junction bases left unmatched: 8. Per germline, CDR1 MNHEY and CDR2 SVGAGI. Written as DNA, the CDR3 is TGTGCCAGCAGCCCTGACAGGGCCACCAATCAGCCCCAGCATTTT. This gives the protein CASSPDRATNQPQHF.

This chain connects TRBV29-1 to TRBJ2-5; weak D call: TRBD2 (7 bases). Germline CDR1 reads SQVTM; CDR2 reads ANQGSEA. The CDR3 sequence is 15 residues long. CDR3 DNA sequence: TGCAGGGGGTGGGGGGGCCCCCGGTTCGAGGAGACCCAGTACTTC. This encodes CRGWGGPRFEETQYF.

This clone came up once. The chain joins TRBV7-3 to TRBJ2-1; TRBD1 agrees at 8 bases. Trimming removed 4 bases from V and 2 bases from J; junction bases left unmatched: 7. The CDR3 length is 16 residues. The germline CDR1 and CDR2 sequences are SGHTA and FQGTGA. The CDR3 loop is CASSSSGTGTYNEQFF. CDR3 nucleotide sequence: TGTGCCAGCAGCTCCTCCGGGACAGGCACCTACAATGAGCAGTTCTTC. Complete variable domain (other parts from reference TRBV7-3 and TRBJ2-1): GAGVSQTPSNKVTEKGKYVELRCDPISGHTALYWYRQSLGQGPEFLIYFQGTGAADDSGLPNDRFFAVRPEGSVSTLKIQRTERGDSAVYLCASSSSGTGTYNEQFFGPGTRLTVL.

A few counts support this clone. The gene calls are TRBV30 and TRBJ2-3; 8 nucleotides line up with TRBD2. Per the germline V gene, CDR1 is GTSNPN and CDR2 is SVGIG (reference sequence). The ends lost 1 base at V and 2 bases at J; junction bases unmatched: 14. The CDR3 extends over 18 amino acids. The CDR3 sequence: CAWSGRGVAGLITDTQYF. The CDR3, as DNA: TGTGCCTGGAGTGGTCGAGGAGTAGCGGGGTTGATCACAGATACGCAGTATTTT.

The CDR3 nucleotides are TGTGCCAGCAGTTACGAGACAGGGGGTACCGGGGAGCTGTTTTTT. Encoded protein: CASSYETGGTGELFF. V and J are TRBV6-5 and TRBJ2-2, with TRBD1 identical over 9 bases. Germline-derived CDR1 and CDR2 are MNHEY and SVGAGI. CDR3 length equals 15 residues. V trimming: 2 bases; J trimming: 5 bases; junction bases outside the gene matches: 3.

On this clone itself: Other nucleotide sequences from this sample produce the same CDR3. The rearrangement links TRBV5-1 to TRBJ2-7; TRBD2 matches at 8 bases. The junction had 14 bases not matched to a gene; V was cut back by 5 bases and J by 7 bases. CDR3 length equals 15 residues. CDR1 and CDR2 (germline): SGHRS, YFSETQ. CDR3 sequence: CASRPTGGDNGEQYF. CDR3 in DNA: TGCGCCAGCAGACCGACCGGGGGGGACAATGGTGAGCAGTACTTC.

This chain connects TRBV7-2 to TRBJ2-2; 9 bases fit TRBD1. The germline V gene has CDR1 SGHTA and CDR2 FQGNSA. The CDR3 covers 16 residues. With 3 bases clipped from V and 5 bases from J, the junction kept 7 bases outside the gene matches. This chain's CDR3 is CASSFRGQGLTGELFF. In nucleotides, the CDR3 is TGTGCCAGCAGCTTTAGGGGACAGGGATTAACCGGGGAGCTGTTTTTT.

The V call is TRBV5-1, the J call TRBJ2-1; 7 nucleotides line up with TRBD2. V lost 4 bases to trimming and J lost 8 bases; unmatched junction nucleotides: 12. The V gene's germline CDR1 is SGHRS and CDR2 YFSETQ. The length of the CDR3 is 15 residues. In nucleotides, the CDR3 is TGCGCCAGCAGCCCCGAGATTCCAGCGGGGCATGAGCAGTTCTTC. Translation gives CASSPEIPAGHEQFF.

This chain joins TRBV10-2 and TRBJ2-7; 7 bases line up with TRBD1. The CDR3 sequence is 13 residues long. V shed 6 bases, J shed 1 base, and the junction held 3 bases outside the gene matches. Germline assignment: CDR1 WSHSY and CDR2 SAAADI. The chain's CDR3 is CASRGTDSYEQYF. The CDR3 DNA reads as TGCGCCAGCAGAGGGACAGATTCCTACGAGCAGTACTTC.

This clone has only one observation. V usage is TRBV27 and J usage is TRBJ1-4; the D gene is possibly TRBD1 (6 bases). The V end lost 4 bases, the J end lost 6 bases, and 12 bases lay between the germline ends. The length of the CDR3 is 14 residues. CDR1 MNHEY and CDR2 SMNVEV come from the germline V gene (reference sequence). The CDR3 DNA reads TGTGCCAGCAGTTCCCCAGGGGCCTATGAAAAACTGTTTTTT. Its protein product is CASSSPGAYEKLFF.

This clone has more than one count but fewer than ten. V usage is TRBV27 and J usage is TRBJ2-2; D may be TRBD1 (5 bases). This CDR3 region has 16 residues. V was trimmed by 0 bases and J by 1 base, leaving 9 bases between them. Germline-derived CDR1 and CDR2 are MNHEY and SMNVEV (reference sequence). The CDR3 DNA sequence: TGTGCCAGCAGTTTATCCCGGCAGGGGAACACCGGGGAGCTGTTTTTT. This translates into CASSLSRQGNTGELFF.

The sample holds a few counts of this clone. The rearrangement joins TRBV28 to TRBJ2-1, with D unresolved. Germline V lookup: CDR1 MDHEN, CDR2 SYDVKM. The length of the CDR3 is 14 residues. The V end was cut by 2 bases, the J end by 1 base, with 6 bases between. The CDR3 coding sequence is TGTGCCAGCAGTTTACCCGGGTCCTACAATGAGCAGTTCTTC. This codes for CASSLPGSYNEQFF.

The chain links TRBV10-3 to TRBJ1-1, with D perhaps TRBD1 (5 bases). V was clipped by 2 bases and J by 0 bases, with 13 bases between them. Germline V gene sequence: CDR1 ENHRY, CDR2 SYGVKD. The CDR3 sequence is 16 residues long. The CDR3 region has the DNA TGTGCCATCAGTGAGGACCCGGGACTGGTGAACACTGAAGCTTTCTTT. It translates to CAISEDPGLVNTEAFF.

This chain joins TRBV6-1 and TRBJ1-2; 10 bases align to TRBD1. This CDR3 contains 14 residues. Germline assignment: CDR1 MNHNS and CDR2 SASEGT. Germline trimming cut 7 bases from V and 8 bases from J; bases unmatched to any gene: 10. This CDR3 is CASTAADRGRGYTF. Written as DNA, the CDR3 is TGTGCCAGCACTGCCGCTGACAGGGGGCGAGGCTACACCTTC.

The chain employs TRBV9 and TRBJ2-7; 9 nucleotides match TRBD1. The CDR3 is 13 residues long. CDR1 SGDLS and CDR2 YYNGEE come from the germline V gene. Germline trimming cut 4 bases from V and 4 bases from J; bases unmatched to any gene: 3. DNA of the CDR3: TGTGCCAGCAGCAAAGGACAGGGGTACGAGCAGTACTTC. It specifies CASSKGQGYEQYF.

The chain uses TRBV9 and TRBJ2-2, with 11 bases that match TRBD2. The CDR3 extends over 16 amino acids. J gave up 1 base and V 4 bases, and 3 bases lay outside the gene matches. Per germline, CDR1 SGDLS and CDR2 YYNGEE. CDR3 in DNA: TGTGCCAGCAGCTCCGGACTAGCGGGGAACACCGGGGAGCTGTTTTTT. It translates to CASSSGLAGNTGELFF.

The chain has TRBV5-1 and TRBJ1-6, with a tentative D call TRBD1 (5 bases). V gave up 2 bases and J gave up 7 bases, with 13 bases separating them. Germline V CDR1 and CDR2: SGHRS, YFSETQ. The CDR3 covers 15 residues. The CDR3 region is CASSFDGGRNSPLHF. CDR3 coding DNA: TGCGCCAGCAGCTTTGACGGGGGAAGAAATTCACCCCTCCACTTT.

Only a few counts were recorded for this clone. The sample holds other DNA sequences that translate to the same CDR3. This chain joins TRBV9 and TRBJ2-7; 9 nucleotides line up with TRBD1. The ends lost 0 bases at V and 5 bases at J; junction bases unmatched: 6. The CDR3 runs 15 residues. CDR1 is SGDLS, CDR2 YYNGEE, per germline. The CDR3 reads CASSVGGTGNHEQYF. The CDR3 DNA follows: TGTGCCAGCAGCGTAGGGGGGACAGGGAACCACGAGCAGTACTTC.

The genes are TRBV30 and TRBJ1-1, with no clear D. CDR1 GTSNPN and CDR2 SVGIG come from the germline V gene (reference sequence). V dropped 7 bases and J dropped 3 bases, with 12 bases sitting between them. CDR3 length equals 12 residues. The CDR3 sequence is CASTHLDTEAFF. As DNA, the CDR3 is TGTGCCTCCACTCATCTGGACACTGAAGCTTTCTTT.

This clone was detected a few times. V is TRBV30 and J is TRBJ1-2; the D gene is possibly TRBD1 (6 bases). This CDR3 contains 15 residues. CDR1 and CDR2 from the germline V gene are GTSNPN and SVGIG (reference sequence). V was cut by 2 bases and J by 7 bases, with 20 bases left in between. The CDR3 region is CAWSLSRTDPVGYTF. The CDR3 DNA follows: TGTGCCTGGAGTCTTTCTCGGACAGACCCCGTTGGCTACACCTTC.

This clone was found a few times. The rearrangement uses TRBV6-4 and TRBJ2-3; 8 positions match TRBD1. V was clipped by 0 bases and J by 1 base; unmatched bases: 0. The CDR3 is 15 residues long. CDR1 is MRHNA, CDR2 SNTAGT, per germline. In DNA, the CDR3 is TGTGCCAGCAGTGACTCACAGGGGGGCACAGATACGCAGTATTTT. It codes for CASSDSQGGTDTQYF.

The chain is built from TRBV2 and TRBJ2-5; D may be TRBD2 (5 bases). Trimming left V 7 bases short and J 1 base short, with 10 bases between. The length of the CDR3 is 13 residues. Germline V gives CDR1 SNHLY, CDR2 FYNNEI. Written as DNA, the CDR3 is TGTGCCAGCATTAGGAGGATCCAAGAGACCCAGTACTTC. Amino acids: CASIRRIQETQYF.

CDR3 protein: CASSHRGTGNTIYF. Written as DNA, the CDR3 is TGTGCCAGTAGTCACAGGGGGACTGGAAACACCATATATTTT. The chain recombines TRBV19 with TRBJ1-3; 8 nucleotides agree with TRBD1. Per germline, CDR1 LNHDA and CDR2 SQIVND (reference sequence). The CDR3 is made up of 14 amino acids. V lost 5 bases, J lost 2 bases, and 2 bases stayed unmatched.